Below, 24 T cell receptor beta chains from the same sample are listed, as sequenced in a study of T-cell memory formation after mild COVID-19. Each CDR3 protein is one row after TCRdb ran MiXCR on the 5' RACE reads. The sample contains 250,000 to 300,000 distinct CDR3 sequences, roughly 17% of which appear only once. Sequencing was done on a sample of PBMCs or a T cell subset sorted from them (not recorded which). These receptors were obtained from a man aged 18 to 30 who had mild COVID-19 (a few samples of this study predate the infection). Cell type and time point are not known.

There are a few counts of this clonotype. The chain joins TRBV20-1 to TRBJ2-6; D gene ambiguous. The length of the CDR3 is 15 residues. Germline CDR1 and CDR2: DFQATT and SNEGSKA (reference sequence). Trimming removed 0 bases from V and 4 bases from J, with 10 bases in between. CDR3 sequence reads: CSAREPGLGANVLTF. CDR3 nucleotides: TGCAGTGCTAGAGAGCCCGGGCTGGGGGCCAACGTCCTGACTTTC.

CDR3 DNA: TGTGCCAGCCTTGAGTTTTACGAGCAGTACGTC. Protein product: CASLEFYEQYV. The chain is built from TRBV2 and TRBJ2-7; no clear D gene. V gave up 8 bases and J gave up 4 bases, with 9 bases separating them. Germline values: CDR1 SNHLY, CDR2 FYNNEI. The CDR3 runs 11 residues.

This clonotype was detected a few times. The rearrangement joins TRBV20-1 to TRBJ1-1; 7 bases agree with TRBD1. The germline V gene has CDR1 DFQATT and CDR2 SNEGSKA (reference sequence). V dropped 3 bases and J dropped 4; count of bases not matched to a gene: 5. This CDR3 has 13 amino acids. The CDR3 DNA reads TGCAGTGCTAGCCTCGACAGGGTCACTGAAGCTTTCTTT. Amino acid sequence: CSASLDRVTEAFF.

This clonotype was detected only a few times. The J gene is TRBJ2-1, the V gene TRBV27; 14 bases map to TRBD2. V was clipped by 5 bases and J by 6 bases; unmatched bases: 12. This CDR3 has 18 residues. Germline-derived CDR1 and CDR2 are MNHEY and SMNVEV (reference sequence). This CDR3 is CASSPLYRLAGGRNEQFF. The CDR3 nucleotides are TGTGCCAGCAGTCCATTATATCGACTAGCGGGGGGGCGCAATGAGCAGTTCTTC.

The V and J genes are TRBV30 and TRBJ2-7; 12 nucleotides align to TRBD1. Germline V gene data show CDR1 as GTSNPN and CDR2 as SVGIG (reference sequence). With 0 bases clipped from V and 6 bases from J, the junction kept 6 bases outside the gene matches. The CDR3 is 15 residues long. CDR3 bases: TGTGCCTGGAGTGTTCCGGGACAGGGGGCGTCCGAGCAGTACTTC. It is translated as CAWSVPGQGASEQYF. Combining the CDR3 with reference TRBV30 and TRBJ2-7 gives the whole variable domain SQTIHQWPATLVQPVGSPLSLECTVEGTSNPNLYWYRQAAGRGLQLLFYSVGIGQISSEVPQNLSASRPQDRQFILSSKKLLLSDSGFYLCAWSVPGQGASEQYFGPGTRLTVT.

The chain's CDR3 is CASSPQDRVGGNTIYF. The CDR3 nucleotides read TGCGCCAGCAGCCCTCAGGACAGGGTTGGTGGAAACACCATATATTTT. The chain recombines TRBV4-3 with TRBJ1-3, with 8 bases aligning to TRBD1. This CDR3 spans 16 amino acids. In germline, CDR1 is LGHNA, CDR2 YSLEER. The ends lost 4 bases at V and 3 bases at J; junction bases unmatched: 8.

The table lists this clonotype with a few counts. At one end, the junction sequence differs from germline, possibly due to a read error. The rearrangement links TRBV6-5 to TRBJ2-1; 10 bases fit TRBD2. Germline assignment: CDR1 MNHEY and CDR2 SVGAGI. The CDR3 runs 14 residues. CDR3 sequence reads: CASSYSVLAGGTTF. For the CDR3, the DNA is TGTGCCAGCAGTTACTCGGTATTAGCGGGGGGTACCACCTTC.

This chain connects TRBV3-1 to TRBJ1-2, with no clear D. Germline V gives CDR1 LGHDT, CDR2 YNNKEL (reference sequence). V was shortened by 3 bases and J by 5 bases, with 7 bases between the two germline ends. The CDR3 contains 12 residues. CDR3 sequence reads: CASSQETYGYTF. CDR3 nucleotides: TGTGCCAGCAGCCAGGAAACTTATGGCTACACCTTC.

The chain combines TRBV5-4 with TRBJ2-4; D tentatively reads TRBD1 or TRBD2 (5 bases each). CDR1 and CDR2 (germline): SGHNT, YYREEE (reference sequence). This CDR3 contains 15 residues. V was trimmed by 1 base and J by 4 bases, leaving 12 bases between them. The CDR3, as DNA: TGTGCCAGCAGCTTGAGAGGGGATGGGAAAAACATTCAGTACTTC. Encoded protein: CASSLRGDGKNIQYF.

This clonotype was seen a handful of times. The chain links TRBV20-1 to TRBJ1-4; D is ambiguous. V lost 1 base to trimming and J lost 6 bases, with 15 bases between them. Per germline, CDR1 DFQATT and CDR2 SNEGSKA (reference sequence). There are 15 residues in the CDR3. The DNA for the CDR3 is TGCAGTGCTAGAGCCTCCGGGCCCCTTGATGAAAAACTGTTTTTT. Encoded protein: CSARASGPLDEKLFF.

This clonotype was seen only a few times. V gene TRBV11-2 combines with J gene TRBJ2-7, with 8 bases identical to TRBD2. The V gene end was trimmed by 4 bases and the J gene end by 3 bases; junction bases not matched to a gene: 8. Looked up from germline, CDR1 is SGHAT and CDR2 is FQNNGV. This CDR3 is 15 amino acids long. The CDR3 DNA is TGTGCCAGCAGCTCAGCGGGGGCTAGGCACTACGAGCAGTACTTC. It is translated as CASSSAGARHYEQYF.

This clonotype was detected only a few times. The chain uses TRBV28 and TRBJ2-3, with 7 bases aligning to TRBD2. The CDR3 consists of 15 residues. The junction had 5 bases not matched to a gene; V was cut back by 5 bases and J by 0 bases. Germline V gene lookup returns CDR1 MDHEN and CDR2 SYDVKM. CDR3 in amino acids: CASSVLAPSTDTQYF. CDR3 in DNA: TGTGCCAGCAGTGTACTAGCGCCGAGCACAGATACGCAGTATTTT.

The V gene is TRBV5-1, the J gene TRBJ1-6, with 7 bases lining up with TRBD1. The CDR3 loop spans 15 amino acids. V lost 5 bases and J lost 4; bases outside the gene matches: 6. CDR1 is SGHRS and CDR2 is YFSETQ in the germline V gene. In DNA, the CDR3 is TGCGCCAGCAGAGGGACAGAACATTATAATTCACCCCTCCACTTT. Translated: CASRGTEHYNSPLHF.

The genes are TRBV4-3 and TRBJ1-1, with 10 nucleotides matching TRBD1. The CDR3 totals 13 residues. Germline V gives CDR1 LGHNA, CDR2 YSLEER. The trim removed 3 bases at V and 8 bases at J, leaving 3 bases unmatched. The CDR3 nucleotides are TGCGCCAGCAGCCAGGGGACAGGGGTGGAAGCTTTCTTT. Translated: CASSQGTGVEAFF.

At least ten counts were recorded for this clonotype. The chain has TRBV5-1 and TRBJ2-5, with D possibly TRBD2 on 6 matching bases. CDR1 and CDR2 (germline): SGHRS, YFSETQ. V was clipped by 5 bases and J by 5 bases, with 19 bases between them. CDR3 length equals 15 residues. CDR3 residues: CASRKDGGSEETQYF. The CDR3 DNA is TGCGCCAGCAGGAAGGATGGAGGGAGTGAGGAGACCCAGTACTTC.

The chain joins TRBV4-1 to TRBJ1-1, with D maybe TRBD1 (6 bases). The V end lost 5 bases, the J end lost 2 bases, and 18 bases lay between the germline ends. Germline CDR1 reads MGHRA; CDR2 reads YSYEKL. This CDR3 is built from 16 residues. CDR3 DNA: TGCGCCAGCAGCTATGACGCGACAGGTCGAAACACTGAAGCTTTCTTT. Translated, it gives CASSYDATGRNTEAFF.

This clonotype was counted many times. The CDR3 protein is CASSYGQGRRETQYF. The DNA of the CDR3 is TGTGCCAGCAGTTACGGCCAGGGTCGCAGAGAGACCCAGTACTTC. This chain uses TRBV6-5 with TRBJ2-5, with D possibly being TRBD1 (5 bases). V was pared by 2 bases and J by 4 bases, with 14 bases between. The CDR3 extends over 15 amino acids. Germline V gene sequence: CDR1 MNHEY, CDR2 SVGAGI.

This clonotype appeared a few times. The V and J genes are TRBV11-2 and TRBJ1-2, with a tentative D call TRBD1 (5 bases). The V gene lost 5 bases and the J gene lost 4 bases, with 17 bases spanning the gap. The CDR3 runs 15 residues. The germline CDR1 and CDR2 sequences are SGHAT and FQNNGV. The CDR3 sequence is CASSPSGVWGYGYTF. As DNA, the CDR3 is TGTGCCAGCAGCCCATCGGGGGTCTGGGGCTATGGCTACACCTTC. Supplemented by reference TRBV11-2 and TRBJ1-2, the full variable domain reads EAGVAQSPRYKIIEKRQSVAFWCNPISGHATLYWYQQILGQGPKLLIQFQNNGVVDDSQLPKDRFSAERLKGVDSTLKIQPAKLEDSAVYLCASSPSGVWGYGYTFGSGTRLTVV.

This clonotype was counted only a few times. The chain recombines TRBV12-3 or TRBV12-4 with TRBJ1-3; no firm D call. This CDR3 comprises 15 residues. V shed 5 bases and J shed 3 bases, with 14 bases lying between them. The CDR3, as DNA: TGTGCCAGCAGTATCCGGAGGGCGTTTGGAAACACCATATATTTT. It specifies CASSIRRAFGNTIYF.

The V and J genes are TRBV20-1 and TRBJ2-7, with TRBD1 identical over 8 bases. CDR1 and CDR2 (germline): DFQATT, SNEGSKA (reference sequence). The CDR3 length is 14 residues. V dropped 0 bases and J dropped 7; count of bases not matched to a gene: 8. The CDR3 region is CSARDLGQAREQYF. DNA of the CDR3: TGCAGTGCTAGAGATCTGGGACAGGCGAGGGAGCAGTACTTC.

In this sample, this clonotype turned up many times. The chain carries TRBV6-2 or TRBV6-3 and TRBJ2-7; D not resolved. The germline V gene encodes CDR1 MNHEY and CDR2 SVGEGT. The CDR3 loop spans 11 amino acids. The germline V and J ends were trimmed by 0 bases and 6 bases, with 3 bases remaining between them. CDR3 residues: CASSYSTEQYF. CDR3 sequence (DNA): TGTGCCAGCAGTTACTCGACCGAGCAGTACTTC.

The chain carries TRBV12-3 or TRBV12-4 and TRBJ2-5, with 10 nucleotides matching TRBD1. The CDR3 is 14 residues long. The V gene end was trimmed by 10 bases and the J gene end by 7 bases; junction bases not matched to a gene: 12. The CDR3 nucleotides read TGTGCCACCGGACACTCGGACAGGGGGTGGACCCAGTACTTC. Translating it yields CATGHSDRGWTQYF.

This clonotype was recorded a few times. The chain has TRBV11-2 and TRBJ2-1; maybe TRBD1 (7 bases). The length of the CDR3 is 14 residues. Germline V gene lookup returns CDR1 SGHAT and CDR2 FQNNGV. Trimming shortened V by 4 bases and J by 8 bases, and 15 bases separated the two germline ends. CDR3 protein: CASSWRQGGDEQFF. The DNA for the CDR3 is TGTGCCAGCAGCTGGAGACAGGGAGGCGATGAGCAGTTCTTC.

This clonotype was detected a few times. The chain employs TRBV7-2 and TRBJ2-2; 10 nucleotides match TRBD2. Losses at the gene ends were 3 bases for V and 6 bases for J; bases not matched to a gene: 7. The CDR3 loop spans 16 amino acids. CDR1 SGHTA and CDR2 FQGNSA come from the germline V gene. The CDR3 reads CASSFSGLASSGELFF. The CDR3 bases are TGTGCCAGCAGCTTTTCGGGACTAGCGTCGTCCGGGGAGCTGTTTTTT.